This T cell receptor beta chain emerged from a study of siplizumab effects on memory and regulatory T cells. Study outcomes and limitations: Just a small share of alloreactive clones was traced back to unstimulated subsets. Alloreactive sequences traceable to unstimulated CD4+ memory cells declined significantly under siplizumab.

There are 14 residues in the CDR3. V dropped 5 bases and J dropped 7; count of bases not matched to a gene: 7. Germline-derived CDR1 and CDR2 are SGHTA and FQGNSA. The assay was immunoSEQ multiplex PCR, and TCRdb's table has in-frame clones only and misses some. The repertoire consists of approximately 100,000 clones, with 93% occurring once and the leading ten covering around 0.62%. Comment on this clone: Its antigen is still unknown.

The receptor was isolated from a human donor in good health. The chain carries TRBV7-2 and TRBJ2-1; 8 bases are a match to TRBD1. The sequenced sample consisted of Tregs sorted from blood. The CDR3 loop reads CASSTDRVRNEQFF. Here the CDR3 DNA reads TGTGCCAGCAGCACGGACAGGGTCAGGAATGAGCAGTTCTTC.